This T cell receptor (beta chain) was observed in a study of shared clonotypes between healthy human individuals. Generated by immunoSEQ multiplex PCR, the TCRdb table keeps only in-frame clones and is missing some. The sample contains roughly 2.5 million clones, around nine tenths of which appear only once. The germline V and J ends were trimmed by 8 bases and 4 bases, with 14 bases remaining between them. The CDR3 is made up of 13 amino acids. Germline assignment: CDR1 ENHRY and CDR2 SYGVKD. This rearrangement joins TRBV10-3 to TRBJ1-2, with D tentatively TRBD1 (6 bases). The source of this sequence is a man younger than 35 in good health. The specimen sequenced was naive CD4+ T cells sorted from blood. Subset denoted: CD45RA+ positively selected. Here the CDR3 reads CAIRTEGIYGYTF. CDR3 in DNA: TGTGCCATCCGGACAGAAGGGATCTATGGCTACACCTTC.